These 3 T cell receptor beta chains were all obtained from the same sample, sequenced in a study of read filtering for tumor transcriptome and immune sequencing. From 300 to 400 ng of RNA, a library with molecular barcoded alpha/delta and beta/gamma adaptors was made. From the reads, TCRdb called clonotypes with MiXCR, one entry per CDR3 protein. The sample gives around 38,000 distinct CDR3 sequences, roughly an eighth of which show up once; 25% to 35% is in the top ten. Sequenced sample: a population of CD138-negative cells sorted from bone marrow. The source of these receptors is a donor at least 40 years old with multiple myeloma.

CDR3 in DNA: TGCGCCAGCAGCTGGACGGGACAGGGGAGCACTGAAGCTTTCTTT. Translation gives CASSWTGQGSTEAFF. This sequence joins TRBV5-1 and TRBJ1-1; 10 positions agree with TRBD1. Per the germline V gene, CDR1 is SGHRS and CDR2 is YFSETQ. There are 15 residues in the CDR3. Trimming took 3 bases from V and 4 from J; bases not matched to a gene: 6.

This clonotype came up a few times. This chain connects TRBV5-8 to TRBJ2-3; D is undetermined. From germline, CDR1 is SGHTS and CDR2 YDEGEE. Trimming pared 0 bases from V and 0 bases from J, leaving 11 bases between. The CDR3 totals 16 residues. CDR3: CASSLGAGISTDTQYF. The CDR3 DNA reads as TGTGCCAGCAGCTTGGGGGCAGGAATTAGCACAGATACGCAGTATTTT.

By sample share, this clonotype is medium-sized. The chain has TRBV20-1 and TRBJ2-1; 12 nucleotides line up with TRBD2. The germline V gene has CDR1 DFQATT and CDR2 SNEGSKA (reference sequence). V trimming: 1 base; J trimming: 0 bases; junction bases outside the gene matches: 7. The CDR3 has 18 residues. This CDR3 reads CSARGLAGVSSSYNEQFF. The CDR3 nucleotides are TGCAGTGCTAGAGGACTAGCGGGAGTTTCGAGCTCCTACAATGAGCAGTTCTTC.